Below are 25 T cell receptor beta chains sequenced from a single sample in a study of post-analysis software for immune sequencing data. Study observations and caveats: Patients used a few TRBV segments, including TRBV5-6, TRBV5-1 and TRBV20-1, more often than controls.

No antigen is known for these receptors. Libraries were made from TCR beta cDNA, and they carried unique molecular identifiers. Each CDR3 protein gets one entry after TCRdb re-called the PCR reads with MiXCR. The table records about 500,000 distinct CDR3 sequences, 40% to 55% of them present only once. Sequenced material: blood. The receptors were sampled from a girl aged 5-17 years with multiple sclerosis.

The chain couples TRBV7-9 to TRBJ2-1, with unresolved D. V gave up 1 base and J gave up 5 bases, with 3 bases separating them. Germline CDR1 SEHNR, CDR2 FQNEAQ (reference sequence). This CDR3 comprises 12 residues. CDR3 sequence reads: CASSLGNNEQFF. As DNA, the CDR3 is TGTGCCAGCAGCTTAGGAAACAATGAGCAGTTCTTC.

This clonotype was detected only a few times. The junction differs from germline at one of its ends, possibly a read error. The chain carries TRBV6-5 and TRBJ2-5; no reliable D call. The CDR3 sequence is 14 residues long. CDR1 MNHEY and CDR2 SVGAGI come from the germline V gene. CDR3 bases: TGTCCCAGCAGCTCCGATATGGCTCGGGAGACCCAGTACTTC. Its translation is CPSSSDMARETQYF.

The gene calls are TRBV5-5 and TRBJ2-3; the match to TRBD2 covers 9 bases. The V and J ends lost 5 bases and 3 bases, in that order; junction bases with no gene match: 7. Germline CDR1 reads SGHKS; CDR2 reads YYEKEE (reference sequence). The CDR3 runs 15 residues. CDR3 in amino acids: CASSVLAGSTDTQYF. The CDR3 DNA reads as TGTGCCAGCAGTGTCCTAGCGGGGAGTACAGATACGCAGTATTTT. The complete variable domain, with remaining parts taken from reference TRBV5-5 and TRBJ2-3, reads DAGVTQSPTHLIKTRGQQVTLRCSPISGHKSVSWYQQVLGQGPQFIFQYYEKEERGRGNFPDRFSARQFPNYSSELNVNALLLGDSALYLCASSVLAGSTDTQYFGPGTRLTVL.

The chain carries TRBV12-3 or TRBV12-4 and TRBJ1-4; D remains unclear. The CDR3 extends over 17 amino acids. Trimming left V 2 bases short and J 4 bases short, with 17 bases between. CDR3 protein: CASSLSGGSAFNEKLFF. The CDR3 bases are TGTGCCAGCAGTTTATCGGGTGGCAGCGCCTTTAATGAAAAACTGTTTTTT.

The V call is TRBV7-8, the J call TRBJ2-1; 9 bases are shared with TRBD2. Germline CDR1 and CDR2: SGHVS and FQNEAQ. V lost 7 bases, J lost 0 bases, and 7 bases stayed unmatched. The CDR3 sequence is 16 residues long. CDR3 bases: TGTGCCAGCACCCCTCTAGCGGGGAGCTCCTACAATGAGCAGTTCTTC. It codes for CASTPLAGSSYNEQFF.

The V gene is TRBV6-1, the J gene TRBJ2-1; the D is unclear. The V and J ends lost 6 bases and 8 bases respectively, with 23 bases between them. CDR3 length: 16 residues. Germline V gene sequence: CDR1 MNHNS, CDR2 SASEGT. The CDR3 here is CASRPVHRANIHEQFF. DNA for the CDR3: TGTGCCAGCAGGCCCGTCCACCGGGCAAACATCCATGAGCAGTTCTTC.

The chain uses TRBV19 and TRBJ2-1, with D hard to call. The germline V and J ends were trimmed by 4 bases and 7 bases, with 14 bases remaining between them. Germline V gives CDR1 LNHDA, CDR2 SQIVND (reference sequence). The CDR3 has 14 amino acids. The CDR3 DNA is TGTGCCAGTAGTAAGGAATCACAGATTAATGAGCAGTTCTTC. Protein: CASSKESQINEQFF.

This clonotype was counted between two and nine times. The rearrangement uses TRBV4-3 and TRBJ1-2; TRBD1 might be the D (5 bases). This CDR3 comprises 13 residues. Germline V gene data show CDR1 as LGHNA and CDR2 as YSLEER. Between the trimmed V and J ends, which lost 1 base and 5 bases, there was a span of 8 bases. CDR3 in amino acids: CASSQAQGYGYTF. The CDR3 bases are TGCGCCAGCAGCCAAGCGCAGGGTTATGGCTACACCTTC.

Notes on this clonotype: An end of the junction differs from the germline gene, which may be a read error. J is TRBJ2-5 and V is TRBV3-1; possibly TRBD2 for D (6 bases). Per the germline V gene, CDR1 is LGHDT and CDR2 is YNNKEL (reference sequence). The CDR3 runs to 16 residues. The CDR3 here is CASRQELAGRRETQYF. The CDR3 DNA reads as TGCGCCAGCAGACAAGAATTGGCGGGAAGGCGGGAGACCCAGTACTTC.

This clonotype was counted between two and nine times. The V and J genes are TRBV24-1 and TRBJ2-5; D may be TRBD1 (5 bases). Trimming removed 5 bases at V and 11 bases at J, with 17 bases between. The CDR3 totals 13 residues. Looked up from germline, CDR1 is KGHDR and CDR2 is SFDVKD. The CDR3 DNA follows: TGTGCCACCAGTGGGACACCGCACAATGAGCAGTACTTC. It translates to CATSGTPHNEQYF.

The V call is TRBV6-2 or TRBV6-3, the J call TRBJ2-5; D unclear. In germline, CDR1 is MNHEY, CDR2 SVGEGT. V lost 2 bases and J lost 2, with 21 bases in between. CDR3 length: 18 amino acids. The CDR3 region is CASSYAVGLEPDQETQYF. CDR3 in DNA: TGTGCCAGCAGTTACGCGGTGGGTCTTGAGCCGGATCAAGAGACCCAGTACTTC.

The chain has TRBV28 and TRBJ2-1; a weak D match, TRBD1 (5 bases). V lost 5 bases and J 0 bases, leaving 17 bases between the germline ends. The germline V gene encodes CDR1 MDHEN and CDR2 SYDVKM. CDR3 size: 17 residues. CDR3 amino acids: CASSISYGAISYNEQFF. CDR3 nucleotides: TGTGCCAGCAGTATATCTTATGGGGCGATCTCCTACAATGAGCAGTTCTTC.

V gene TRBV6-2 or TRBV6-3 combines with J gene TRBJ2-7, with 9 positions matching TRBD2. The V segment lost 6 bases and the J segment 0 bases; nucleotides outside the gene matches: 9. The germline CDR1 and CDR2 sequences are MNHEY and SVGEGT. The CDR3 loop spans 16 amino acids. The CDR3 here is CASSLPTSGTSYEQYF. CDR3 nucleotide sequence: TGTGCCAGCAGCCTACCGACTAGCGGCACCTCCTACGAGCAGTACTTC.

J is TRBJ2-5 and V is TRBV7-3; the D is unclear. Germline V gene data show CDR1 as SGHTA and CDR2 as FQGTGA. The length of the CDR3 is 16 residues. Trimming removed 1 base at V and 2 bases at J, with 14 bases between. CDR3 in amino acids: CASSLSSGVGQETQYF. Written as DNA, the CDR3 is TGTGCCAGCAGCTTAAGTTCCGGAGTTGGACAAGAGACCCAGTACTTC.

This clonotype was picked up a small number of times. The J gene is TRBJ2-7, the V gene TRBV29-1; 10 nucleotides line up with TRBD1. J gave up 1 base and V 5 bases, and 5 bases lay outside the gene matches. Per germline, CDR1 SQVTM and CDR2 ANQGSEA. CDR3 length: 14 residues. The CDR3 here is CSVNGDRGSYEQYF. CDR3 DNA: TGCAGCGTTAATGGGGACAGGGGTTCCTACGAGCAGTACTTC.

This chain joins TRBV3-1 and TRBJ1-5; D is undetermined. Trimming stripped 4 bases from V and 1 base from J, with 8 bases between. The CDR3 has 14 residues. Germline V gives CDR1 LGHDT, CDR2 YNNKEL (reference sequence). The CDR3 sequence: CASSPMGSNQPQHF. CDR3 bases: TGTGCCAGCAGCCCGATGGGCAGCAATCAGCCCCAGCATTTT.

The chain links TRBV12-3 or TRBV12-4 to TRBJ2-7; 9 positions agree with TRBD1. The CDR3 is 14 amino acids. Trimming removed 3 bases from V and 5 bases from J; junction bases left unmatched: 5. The CDR3 is CASSFSGQGNEQYF. CDR3 in DNA: TGTGCCAGCAGTTTCAGCGGACAGGGGAACGAGCAGTACTTC.

This clonotype showed up just a few times. The genes are TRBV5-6 and TRBJ1-6; 8 bases map to TRBD1. V trimming: 2 bases; J trimming: 8 bases; junction bases outside the gene matches: 6. The CDR3 runs to 15 residues. Germline V gene data show CDR1 as SGHDT and CDR2 as YYEEEE. CDR3 nucleotides: TGTGCCAGCAGCTTCTATGACAGGGGCCATTCACCCCTCCACTTT. It translates to CASSFYDRGHSPLHF.

With respect to this clonotype: At one boundary the junction diverges from the germline segment, which might be a read error. The chain uses TRBV7-2 and TRBJ2-7; a weak D match, TRBD1 (5 bases). CDR1 SGHTA and CDR2 FQGNSA come from the germline V gene. The CDR3 loop spans 17 amino acids. The CDR3 region has the DNA TGTGCCAGCAGCTTAGGCCAGGGTGGAATTCGGTCCTACAAGCAGTACTTC. It codes for CASSLGQGGIRSYKQYF.

This clonotype was seen a few times. The J gene is TRBJ2-4, the V gene TRBV5-1, with 7 nucleotides matching TRBD2. The CDR3 runs to 13 residues. The trim removed 4 bases at V and 8 bases at J, leaving 6 bases unmatched. Germline CDR1 and CDR2: SGHRS and YFSETQ. The CDR3 nucleotides read TGCGCCAGCAGCCCGGGGGGAGAGGACATTCAGTACTTC. It is translated as CASSPGGEDIQYF.

The chain couples TRBV12-3 or TRBV12-4 to TRBJ2-7; 7 nucleotides line up with TRBD1. Trimming removed 8 bases from V and 0 bases from J; junction bases left unmatched: 10. This CDR3 has 15 amino acids. CDR3 residues: CASRHKTGVSYEQYF. CDR3 in DNA: TGTGCCAGCCGACATAAAACAGGGGTCTCCTACGAGCAGTACTTC.

There are a few counts of this clonotype. The gene calls are TRBV7-2 and TRBJ2-3, with a tentative D call TRBD2 (5 bases). The germline CDR1 and CDR2 sequences are SGHTA and FQGNSA. The CDR3 covers 18 residues. The V end lost 1 base, the J end lost 1 base, and 18 bases lay between the germline ends. CDR3 loop: CASSLGLWETRGTDTQYF. In nucleotides, the CDR3 is TGTGCCAGCAGCTTAGGTCTGTGGGAGACACGTGGCACAGATACGCAGTATTTT.

The V gene is TRBV10-3, the J gene TRBJ2-3; weak D call: TRBD2 (5 bases). Trimming removed 0 bases from V and 6 bases from J, with 13 bases in between. The CDR3 has 15 residues. Looked up from germline, CDR1 is ENHRY and CDR2 is SYGVKD. CDR3 residues: CAISESMGVRDTQYF. In DNA form, the CDR3 reads TGTGCCATCAGTGAGTCGATGGGAGTGAGGGATACGCAGTATTTT.

This clonotype has just a few counts. The genes are TRBV28 and TRBJ2-4; D not resolved. The J call could be wrong; TRBJ2-7 is a better fit for the DNA end. Germline-derived CDR1 and CDR2 are MDHEN and SYDVKM. The length of the CDR3 is 15 residues. This CDR3 reads CASSMSDQTLDEQYF. CDR3 DNA: TGTGCCAGCAGCATGAGCGACCAAACTCTTGACGAGCAGTACTTC.

The chain recombines TRBV12-3 or TRBV12-4 with TRBJ2-7, with D perhaps TRBD1 (5 bases). V was clipped by 3 bases and J by 0 bases, with 18 bases between them. This CDR3 spans 17 amino acids. The CDR3 spells CASSFQKKGFFSYEQYF. For the CDR3, the DNA is TGTGCCAGCAGTTTCCAAAAGAAGGGGTTCTTCTCCTACGAGCAGTACTTC.